This T cell receptor (beta chain) comes out of a study of blood T cells in healthy people across ages. Combining a sample-barcoded 5' primer with a J-beta primer mix, a second PCR ran for about 7 to 11 cycles. TCRdb reprocessed the 5' RACE reads via MiXCR and lists one record per CDR3 protein. Of some 1.8 million distinct CDR3 sequences listed, 39% are singletons. The study drew donors from healthy Caucasian individuals in Russia aged about 6 to 100. The CDR3 sequence is 15 residues long. V dropped 6 bases and J dropped 4; count of bases not matched to a gene: 9. Germline CDR1 is ENHRY and CDR2 is SYGVKD. This clonotype has a handful of counts.

The sequence was collected from a human donor in good health. The material sequenced was blood. The V and J genes are TRBV10-3 and TRBJ2-3; 8 bases agree with TRBD2. The CDR3 DNA reads TGTGCCATCAGGAATACGGGGGGGATCTCAGATACGCAGTATTTT. It encodes CAIRNTGGISDTQYF.